Below are 31 T cell receptor beta chains sequenced from a single sample in a study of cytomegalovirus exposure and HLA in healthy donors. A multiplex PCR was run with 60 Vbeta primers and 13 Jbeta primers. Profiling relied on immunoSEQ multiplex PCR, and the TCRdb table lists in-frame clones only, not all of them. Of 70,000 to 95,000 clones in the sample, about 84% were seen once. The specimen was PBMCs. Every receptor here comes from a man aged 18-30 years in good health and CMV-seronegative.

This clone appeared a few times. The chain couples TRBV7-2 to TRBJ2-1, with 8 bases that match TRBD2. Losses at the gene ends were 5 bases for V and 10 bases for J; bases not matched to a gene: 16. The germline V gene encodes CDR1 SGHTA and CDR2 FQGNSA. This CDR3 is 16 amino acids long. The DNA of the CDR3 is TGTGCCAGCAGCCCGACCGGGGGGGGCGCACCGGGGGAGCAGTTCTTC. Encoded protein: CASSPTGGGAPGEQFF.

This chain links TRBV6-5 with TRBJ2-6, with a weak D call TRBD2 (6 bases). Between the trimmed V and J ends, which lost 6 bases and 1 base, there was a span of 10 bases. From germline, CDR1 is MNHEY and CDR2 SVGAGI. This CDR3 is 15 amino acids long. This CDR3 reads CASRPGGSGANVLTF. The CDR3, as DNA: TGTGCCAGCAGACCCGGAGGGTCTGGGGCCAACGTCCTGACTTTC.

The J gene is TRBJ1-6, the V gene TRBV14; no reliable D call. This CDR3 is 14 amino acids long. V was pared by 3 bases and J by 9 bases, with 12 bases between. Germline loops: CDR1 SGHDN, CDR2 FVKESK. Here the CDR3 DNA reads TGTGCCAGCAGCCAGACCGGAGGCTTTTCACCCCTCCACTTT. It yields the protein CASSQTGGFSPLHF.

This chain joins TRBV6-1 and TRBJ1-2, with D possibly being TRBD1 (5 bases). The V end lost 4 bases, the J end lost 2 bases, and 14 bases lay between the germline ends. The CDR3 consists of 15 residues. Germline V gene data show CDR1 as MNHNS and CDR2 as SASEGT. DNA of the CDR3: TGTGCCAGCAGTGTGGAAAGGGGCCCAAACTATGGCTACACCTTC. This translates into CASSVERGPNYGYTF.

This rearrangement joins TRBV5-5 to TRBJ1-2; D remains unclear. The CDR3 totals 13 residues. V lost 3 bases and J lost 4, with 10 bases in between. Per the germline V gene, CDR1 is SGHKS and CDR2 is YYEKEE (reference sequence). As DNA, the CDR3 is TGTGCCAGCAGCTCCGATCGGGGCTATGGCTACACCTTC. Amino acids: CASSSDRGYGYTF.

The V call is TRBV2, the J call TRBJ2-5, with D uncertain. The germline gives CDR1 SNHLY, CDR2 FYNNEI. The V end lost 4 bases, the J end lost 5 bases, and 11 bases lay between the germline ends. This CDR3 comprises 13 residues. CDR3 in DNA: TGTGCCAGCAGTGGAGCACGGCGGGAGACCCAGTACTTC. Amino acids: CASSGARRETQYF.

J is TRBJ2-1 and V is TRBV14, with D uncertain. V was shortened by 1 base and J by 9 bases, with 4 bases between the two germline ends. Germline assignment: CDR1 SGHDN and CDR2 FVKESK. The CDR3 is made up of 11 amino acids. The CDR3 is CASSQGGEQFF. The CDR3 DNA follows: TGTGCCAGCAGCCAAGGCGGTGAGCAGTTCTTC.

This clone was observed a handful of times. This rearrangement joins TRBV21-1 to TRBJ1-1. TRBV21-1 is termed a pseudogene. The CDR3 has 15 residues. CDR3 coding DNA: TGTGCCAGCAGCAAAGTGCGGGGGGAGGTCACTGAAGCTTTCTTT. Translation: CASSKVRGEVTEAFF.

This clone was observed a single time. The CDR3 end shows no conserved phenylalanine or tryptophan, and so a read error is likely. The rearrangement uses TRBV14 and TRBJ1-6, with 7 bases that match TRBD1. V dropped 1 base and J dropped 7; count of bases not matched to a gene: 10. Germline loops: CDR1 SGHDN, CDR2 FVKESK. The CDR3 is 17 residues long. Here the CDR3 reads CASSQVVNRGGNSPLHL. In DNA, the CDR3 is TGTGCCAGCAGCCAAGTGGTAAACAGGGGCGGCAATTCACCCCTCCACCTT.

This clone turned up a few times. The CDR3 protein is CASSWGQYQETQYF. CDR3 in DNA: TGCGCCAGCAGCTGGGGACAATACCAAGAGACCCAGTACTTC. This chain connects TRBV5-1 to TRBJ2-5, with a tentative D call TRBD1 (6 bases). The germline gives CDR1 SGHRS, CDR2 YFSETQ. This CDR3 has 14 amino acids. The V gene lost 3 bases and the J gene lost 0 bases, with 9 bases spanning the gap. The whole variable domain, remainder taken from reference TRBV5-1 and TRBJ2-5, is KAGVTQTPRYLIKTRGQQVTLSCSPISGHRSVSWYQQTPGQGLQFLFEYFSETQRNKGNFPGRFSGRQFSNSRSEMNVSTLELGDSALYLCASSWGQYQETQYFGPGTRLLVL.

Turning to this clone: The junction shows a germline mismatch at one end, possibly a read error. The CDR3 sequence: CSSSPRRADYMNTEAFF. The CDR3 coding sequence is TGTTCCAGCAGCCCCAGAAGGGCTGACTACATGAACACTGAAGCTTTCTTT. This chain connects TRBV7-9 to TRBJ1-1; D remains ambiguous. Germline V gene lookup returns CDR1 SEHNR and CDR2 FQNEAQ (reference sequence). The CDR3 is 17 residues long.

V is TRBV13 and J is TRBJ1-5; unclear D gene. The CDR3 spans 16 residues. Deletions cut 5 bases from V and 1 base from J, with 15 bases between. The V gene's germline CDR1 is PRHDT and CDR2 FYEKMQ (reference sequence). The CDR3 DNA is TGTGCCAGCAGCAGAGGCCGTGGGGAGAGCAATCAGCCCCAGCATTTT. Translation gives CASSRGRGESNQPQHF.

As concerns this clone: No conserved phenylalanine or tryptophan ends this CDR3, so it is likely a read error. The chain joins TRBV5-1 to TRBJ1-1; a possible D gene is TRBD1 (5 bases). Per germline, CDR1 SGHRS and CDR2 YFSETQ. This CDR3 has 17 residues. Trimming took 4 bases from V and 4 from J, leaving 23 bases between them. The CDR3 DNA sequence: TGCGCCAGCAGCCCCCTTCCCCAGGGAACTTCGGGCACTGAAGCTTTCGTT. This gives the protein CASSPLPQGTSGTEAFV.

This chain links TRBV6-5 with TRBJ2-7; unclear D gene. Between the trimmed V and J ends, which lost 6 bases and 0 bases, there was a span of 12 bases. CDR1 is MNHEY, CDR2 SVGAGI, per germline. This CDR3 contains 14 residues. The CDR3 bases are TGTGCCAGCAGGCCCATGGCCTTCTCCTACGAGCAGTACTTC. Translation gives CASRPMAFSYEQYF.

J is TRBJ1-1 and V is TRBV9; weak D call: TRBD1 (6 bases). The CDR3 spans 16 residues. Deletions cut 5 bases from V and 0 bases from J, with 17 bases between. Germline lookup yields CDR1 SGDLS and CDR2 YYNGEE. The CDR3 protein is CASSSIRGALNTEAFF. The CDR3 nucleotides are TGTGCCAGCAGTTCCATACGGGGGGCTTTGAACACTGAAGCTTTCTTT. The entire variable domain, with the rest obtained from reference TRBV9 and TRBJ1-1, is as follows: DSGVTQTPKHLITATGQRVTLRCSPRSGDLSVYWYQQSLDQGLQFLIQYYNGEERAKGNILERFSAQQFPDLHSELNLSSLELGDSALYFCASSSIRGALNTEAFFGQGTRLTVV.

This chain connects TRBV30 to TRBJ2-5; D perhaps matches TRBD2 (5 bases). The V gene lost 1 base and the J gene lost 9 bases, with 15 bases spanning the gap. Germline CDR1 GTSNPN, CDR2 SVGIG (reference sequence). The CDR3 sequence is 13 residues long. DNA of the CDR3: TGTGCCTGGAGTGGCTGGGGTATGGAGGCCCAGTACTTC. The encoded protein is CAWSGWGMEAQYF. The complete variable domain, with remaining parts taken from reference TRBV30 and TRBJ2-5, reads SQTIHQWPATLVQPVGSPLSLECTVEGTSNPNLYWYRQAAGRGLQLLFYSVGIGQISSEVPQNLSASRPQDRQFILSSKKLLLSDSGFYLCAWSGWGMEAQYFGPGTRLLVL.

This clone has just a few counts. Written as DNA, the CDR3 is TGTGCCAGCAGCTTAAATGGGGGGTCGCATAATTCACCCCTCCACTTT. Its translation: CASSLNGGSHNSPLHF. The genes are TRBV7-3 and TRBJ1-6; D possibly corresponds to TRBD1 (5 bases). The CDR3 has 16 amino acids. Germline V gene data show CDR1 as SGHTA and CDR2 as FQGTGA. The V gene lost 1 base and the J gene lost 5 bases, with 12 bases spanning the gap.

The V and J genes are TRBV4-1 and TRBJ2-5, with 8 bases that match TRBD2. The length of the CDR3 is 17 residues. CDR1 and CDR2 from the germline V gene are MGHRA and YSYEKL. With 2 bases clipped from V and 7 bases from J, the junction kept 15 bases outside the gene matches. CDR3: CASSQLRDGGAPPTQYF. CDR3 nucleotides: TGCGCCAGCAGCCAACTCCGAGACGGGGGGGCCCCCCCGACCCAGTACTTC.

The chain joins TRBV5-1 to TRBJ1-1; 7 nucleotides match TRBD1. Germline CDR1 reads SGHRS; CDR2 reads YFSETQ. Germline trimming cut 4 bases from V and 6 bases from J; bases unmatched to any gene: 15. The CDR3 extends over 16 amino acids. CDR3 region: CASSPYEEGAVAEAFF. The CDR3 DNA follows: TGCGCCAGCAGCCCCTACGAAGAGGGGGCGGTGGCTGAAGCTTTCTTT.

This chain links TRBV2 with TRBJ1-6; D is unresolved. This CDR3 contains 13 residues. The germline V gene encodes CDR1 SNHLY and CDR2 FYNNEI. Trimming stripped 4 bases from V and 7 bases from J, with 8 bases between. The CDR3 DNA sequence: TGTGCCAGCAGTGTAGAGGGAAATTCACCCCTCCACTTT. Amino acid sequence: CASSVEGNSPLHF.

The V call is TRBV6-6, the J call TRBJ2-3, with 8 bases fitting TRBD1. CDR1 and CDR2 (germline): MNHNY, SVGAGI (reference sequence). V was clipped by 7 bases and J by 4 bases; unmatched bases: 10. This CDR3 comprises 15 residues. The CDR3 protein is CASTTDRGSPDTQYF. DNA for the CDR3: TGTGCCAGCACTACAGACAGGGGATCCCCAGATACGCAGTATTTT.

This clone was recorded only once. The CDR3 spells CAISEQGIVYEQYF. In nucleotides, the CDR3 is TGTGCCATCAGTGAACAGGGCATTGTTTACGAGCAGTACTTC. This sequence joins TRBV10-3 and TRBJ2-7; D may be TRBD1 (6 bases). Germline CDR1 is ENHRY and CDR2 is SYGVKD. The V end was cut by 3 bases, the J end by 4 bases, with 13 bases between. The length of the CDR3 is 14 residues.

V and J are TRBV7-9 and TRBJ2-2; D is perhaps TRBD2 (5 bases). V was cut by 5 bases and J by 0 bases, with 10 bases left in between. Germline V gene data show CDR1 as SEHNR and CDR2 as FQNEAQ (reference sequence). There are 15 residues in the CDR3. The CDR3 DNA reads as TGTGCCAGCAGCCCCCACGGGACGAACACCGGGGAGCTGTTTTTT. Translation: CASSPHGTNTGELFF.

The CDR3 nucleotides read TGTGCCAGCTCACCGACAGGTGGATGGGAGCAGTACTTC. This encodes CASSPTGGWEQYF. The V and J genes are TRBV18 and TRBJ2-7; the D gene is possibly TRBD1 (6 bases). V lost 3 bases, J lost 7 bases, and 13 bases lay in between. Germline CDR1 reads KGHSH; CDR2 reads LQKENI. The CDR3 is made up of 13 amino acids.

The table lists this clone with a count of one. This chain connects TRBV21-1 to TRBJ2-3; the table calls TRBD2, which could not be checked here. TRBV21-1 is a documented pseudogene. This CDR3 region has 16 residues. The CDR3 DNA sequence: TGTGCCAGCAGCAAGACGACTAGCGGAAGCACAGATACGCAGTATTTT. Translating gives CASSKTTSGSTDTQYF.

This chain uses TRBV6-5 with TRBJ1-2; TRBD1 matches 9 bases. CDR1 MNHEY and CDR2 SVGAGI come from the germline V gene. The ends lost 6 bases at V and 4 bases at J; junction bases unmatched: 6. CDR3 length equals 14 residues. CDR3 in DNA: TGTGCCAGCAGGATGGGACAGGGTGCCTATGGCTACACCTTC. It is translated as CASRMGQGAYGYTF.

The V and J genes are TRBV15 and TRBJ2-2, with a tentative D call TRBD2 (5 bases). The V gene's germline CDR1 is LNHNV and CDR2 YYDKDF (reference sequence). V was pared by 1 base and J by 1 base, with 10 bases between. The CDR3 length is 16 residues. The DNA for the CDR3 is TGTGCCACCAGCAGAGGAACGGGGAAGAACACCGGGGAGCTGTTTTTT. This encodes CATSRGTGKNTGELFF.

This chain uses TRBV11-3 with TRBJ2-1; 10 positions agree with TRBD1. Germline CDR1 and CDR2: SGHNT and YENEEA. The trim removed 5 bases at V and 3 bases at J, leaving 10 bases unmatched. CDR3 length: 17 amino acids. The CDR3 protein is CASSHRGGQGGYNEQFF. The DNA of the CDR3 is TGTGCCAGCAGCCATAGGGGCGGACAGGGGGGCTACAATGAGCAGTTCTTC. Full variable domain (outside the CDR3, taken from reference TRBV11-3 and TRBJ2-1): EAGVVQSPRYKIIEKKQPVAFWCNPISGHNTLYWYLQNLGQGPELLIRYENEEAVDDSQLPKDRFSAERLKGVDSTLKIQPAELGDSAVYLCASSHRGGQGGYNEQFFGPGTRLTVL.

V is TRBV12-1 and J is TRBJ1-5; no check of the table's D call, TRBD1, against the DNA was made. TRBV12-1 is a documented pseudogene. This CDR3 is 17 amino acids long. The CDR3 loop reads CASSLGGQANVNQPQHF. The CDR3 DNA sequence: TGTGCCAGCAGCTTGGGGGGACAGGCCAACGTCAATCAGCCCCAGCATTTT.

About this clone: Other DNA sequences of this sample code for an identical CDR3. J is TRBJ2-1 and V is TRBV27; 8 bases fit TRBD2. This CDR3 is built from 16 residues. V was pared by 4 bases and J by 6 bases, with 11 bases of the junction left unmatched. Germline assignment: CDR1 MNHEY and CDR2 SMNVEV (reference sequence). The CDR3 is CASSSRPGLEINEQFF. In nucleotides, the CDR3 is TGTGCCAGCAGTTCCAGACCGGGACTAGAAATCAATGAGCAGTTCTTC.

This chain uses TRBV4-1 with TRBJ1-4; D might be TRBD1 (6 bases). CDR1 is MGHRA and CDR2 is YSYEKL in the germline V gene. The CDR3 totals 18 residues. V lost 1 base and J lost 7, with 22 bases in between. CDR3 residues: CASSQVWQGTSAREKLFF. The CDR3 region has the DNA TGCGCCAGCAGCCAAGTTTGGCAGGGGACGTCGGCCCGTGAAAAACTGTTTTTT.